This T cell receptor beta chain is drawn from a study of cytomegalovirus exposure and HLA in healthy donors (dated by TCRdb to about 2017). With respect to the entire study: According to an earlier analysis of 550 to 750 of the donors, 150 million to 200 million T cells yielded 120 million or so unique TCR beta sequences and approximately 280 Gb of sequence data. The genetic ancestry cluster associated with self-reported Caucasian donors included roughly 84% of the roughly 360 genotyped donors. The later analysis used no new phenotypic data to find candidate immune exposures, relying instead on TCR beta sequences and their occurrence across donors. To predict cytomegalovirus infection status, the study brought together high-throughput TCR immunosequencing, statistical association of individual TCRs with disease status, and machine learning. A later analysis re-analyzed previously published TCR beta repertoires from roughly 690 donors and added high-resolution HLA genotyping to study TCR occurrence patterns. All discovery cohort repertoires had been generated on a single sequencing platform. An early release covering roughly 640 HLA-typed donors comprised roughly 300 gigabases of sequencing data and tens of millions of unique TCR sequences. The study profiled the T cell repertoires of 500 to 800 subjects by immunosequencing and related them to cytomegalovirus serostatus. Typing coverage varied by locus: roughly 620-630 donors for A, B, C, DRB1 and DQB1; some 520 for DQA1; approximately 570 for DPA1; under 490 for DPB1. Donor age, sex, ethnicity and CMV serostatus were compiled alongside the repertoire data. Both class I and class II loci were covered by HLA typing, at four-digit resolution. In an earlier analysis of several hundred of the donors, high-throughput TCR beta sequencing was used to judge whether each TCR beta V gene segment behaved as functional or pseudogenic. A separate validation cohort of approximately 120 different subjects was used in addition to the roughly 700-subject first cohort. Because of strong linkage in the cohort, a handful of DR-DQ haplotypes were treated as single units for association and clustering. The study aimed to test whether signatures of past pathogen exposure could be identified by cataloging public T cell receptors. Among 398 genotyped donors of the cohort, an average of about 240,000 unique TCR beta nucleotide sequences were sequenced per donor, around 20% of them non-productive. In a later genetic analysis, genome-wide SNP genotypes for about three fifths of the 666 donors were used, and that subset was treated as a discovery cohort. What the research found in general, with its limitations: The sequencing pipeline was judged likely to have produced a cluster of highly shared sequence variants as a technical artifact. Because counts were too low, fewer than 20 rarely observed V segments, including chromosome 9 orphons, were excluded from the earlier analysis of a few hundred of the donors. The only immune exposure information available for the cohort was CMV serostatus. In an earlier analysis of around 500 of the donors, most TCR beta V segments appeared in productive rearrangements about 87% or about 30% of the time, broadly matching IMGT annotations. A later analysis found that HLA-associated TCR beta chains were more clonally expanded and had lower generation probabilities than equally common non-associated chains. The classifier was reported to diagnose cytomegalovirus status with high specificity and sensitivity in both the original cohort and the validation cohort. According to a later genetic analysis, donors in an Asian-associated ancestry cluster had fewer N-insertions in productive TCRs than the roughly 700-donor mean. The authors suggested that the approach could potentially be generalized to other disease states and immunological phenotypes. Linkage disequilibrium might explain the correlated functional status among segregating V segments, but an unknown experimental factor could not be excluded. Because the 87-base-pair reads could not distinguish some IMGT-functional V segments, including TRBV6-2 and TRBV6-3, those segments were excluded. The study gave a list of 150 to 200 TCR beta chains associated with cytomegalovirus. At a false discovery rate of 0.05, a later analysis linked 15,000 to 20,000 TCR beta sequences to specific HLA alleles. A later analysis found that TCR association rates varied across HLA loci, with DRB1 alleles showing the most associated TCRs and HLA-C alleles the fewest. Because HLA typing was unavailable for some donors at each locus, only the typed subset was used in association tests. When HLA alleles, especially DR and DQ, strongly co-occurred, attributing TCR associations to individual alleles was difficult. A further reported finding was that TCR beta sequences accurately predicted the HLA-A and HLA-B alleles for most subjects in the first cohort. Only TCR beta chains were sequenced in this cohort, and the absence of alpha or paired-chain data limited detectable features. Most TCR sequences were seen in very few donors, while some public TCRs were found in many individuals. A later analysis found that most CMV-associated TCR beta chains appeared HLA-restricted, with HLA associations seemingly driven largely by CMV exposure. According to a later analysis, parvovirus B19, influenza, CMV and Epstein-Barr virus appeared linked to several top co-occurrence clusters. Presence/absence analyses assumed roughly uniform sequencing depth across donors, an assumption that may not hold. In vitro tests confirmed that a few of the cytomegalovirus-associated TCR beta chains recognize cytomegalovirus antigens. A later genetic analysis associated a missense DCLRE1C variant with V-gene and J-gene trimming of TCR beta chains, and an independent cohort replicated the association.

The cohort comprised 666 healthy bone marrow donors. Cohort members were all nominally healthy when sampled, although unrecorded immune exposures were likely present. The donor was CMV seronegative and was included in the group of 352 seronegative cohort members. A peripheral blood sample was provided by each donor, and peripheral blood mononuclear cells were used for TCR beta sequencing. The Qiagen DNeasy Blood Extraction Kit was used to extract genomic DNA from the blood cell samples. Sequences SQVTM (CDR1) and ANQGSEA (CDR2) are obtained from the germline V gene. Trimming takes 6 bases from V and 5 bases from J, and the germline ends sit 11 bases apart. The CDR3, from cysteine to phenylalanine, totals 11 residues. Just the 33-base CDR3 DNA is kept, in frame starting at base 1. About this clone itself: Which antigen it targets is not known. Base qualities are not provided; no much larger clone lies one nucleotide away.

Libraries came from the immunoSEQ multiplex PCR assay. For the multiplex PCR, a mixture combining 60 forward primers for TCR Vbeta segments and 13 reverse primers for TCR Jbeta segments was used. The CDR3 region of rearranged TCR beta genes was amplified from genomic DNA by a multiplex PCR assay. On the Illumina HiSeq System, the amplified TCR beta libraries were sequenced as 87-base-pair reads. Per the original workflow: A later analysis tallied 70 million to 100 million unique TCR beta chains across the 610 or so repertoires, and some 10 million of those chains were shared by two or more donors. To remove PCR and sequencing errors, raw reads were error-corrected and collapsed into unique sequences using a nearest-neighbor algorithm that merged closely related sequences. Alignment of CDR3 sequences to IMGT reference sequences was used to assign V, D and J gene segments. For a sequence to be retained, at least a six-nucleotide match to both a V gene segment and a J gene segment was required. A rearrangement was called productive if the CDR3 had no stop codons and remained in frame with V and J, and every other rearrangement was called non-productive. CDR3 was defined according to IMGT convention as the region running from the second conserved V-encoded cysteine to the conserved J-encoded phenylalanine. The earlier analysis of more than 450 of the donors excluded sequences that lacked an unambiguous match to a single V gene segment. An earlier analysis of several hundred of the donors classified V segments as functional when productive rearrangements were above 56.7% and as segregating when the standard deviation between donors was above 5%. A statistical classification framework was developed to diagnose cytomegalovirus status using the catalog of TCR beta chain sequences. In a later analysis, V and J genes were assigned by comparing TCR nucleotide sequences against IMGT/GENE-DB human TR gene sequences. Using the TCRdist pipeline, a later analysis assigned CDR3 sequences along with most-parsimonious VDJ recombination scenarios. In a later analysis, every TCR beta chain was defined by the combination of its CDR3 amino acid sequence and its V-gene family, and reads without a unique V-gene family were dropped. As a way to deal with suspected cross-contamination and a sequencing artifact, a later analysis dropped 450 to 600 nucleotide sequences that were highly shared and had low generation probability. In a later analysis, a clonal expansion index for each public chain was calculated from normalized within-repertoire ranks of inferred template counts. In a later analysis, generation probabilities were computed with a VDJ recombination model fitted to out-of-frame rearrangements, and the resulting probabilities were checked against IGoR. In a later analysis, hypergeometric tests were used to score TCR-TCR, TCR-HLA and TCR-CMV co-occurrence, with a repertoire-size bias correction applied to TCR pairs. A later analysis estimated false discovery rates by permuting HLA or CMV assignments 20 times. In a later analysis, co-occurring TCRs were grouped with DBSCAN, and TCRdist sequence similarity was added when clustering was performed within HLA-allele-positive subsets. Repertoires with fewer than 30,000 or more than 120,000 public chains were left out of co-occurrence clustering, as were five repertoires with anomalous nucleotide sharing. TCRdb re-hosts the immuneACCESS table, in-frame sequences only. Its copies lack some clones; in the studies checked, an unresolved V gene accounts for under half of them, and the cause for the rest is not known. The DNA was the basis for D and trimming; V, J and clone size are from that table. The sample data list a few hundred thousand clones, and under 90% of these were observed just once. The ten largest account for 0.3% to 0.35% of the sample.

Sequenced input: PBMCs. This clonotype originated in a girl aged 2-15 years in good health and CMV-seronegative. The sequence joins TRBV29-1 to TRBJ2-7, with TRBD2 perhaps the D gene, on 5 matching bases. The CDR3 sequence is CSVSFGDEQYF. The nucleotide sequence is TGCAGCGTGTCTTTCGGGGACGAGCAGTACTTC.